Listed below are T cell receptor beta chains from one sample, sequenced in a study of cytomegalovirus exposure and HLA in healthy donors. The assay was immunoSEQ multiplex PCR, and TCRdb's table has in-frame clones only and misses some. Of around 100,000 clones detected, roughly 80% appear once; the ten largest clones hold about a fifth. The specimen sequenced was PBMCs. These receptors were obtained from a man between 25 and 39 years old in good health and CMV-seropositive. Each CDR3 is given with its conserved first and last residue. Each record gives: V gene, clone size, CDR3 protein. Size values are once, few and many counts, or a class for expanded clones, and some rows have none.

>TRBV4-2|.
CASSQDGYRGETQYF
>TRBV28|once
CASRIRAGGGRDTQYF
>TRBV2|.
CASGEAGMFRENQPQHF
>TRBV9|.
CASSPQGSNYGYTF
>TRBV30|.
CAWSVRGNTEAFF
>TRBV19|.
CASSRSLFDSRGYTF
>TRBV9|once
CASSVGDRGRGSYGYTF
>TRBV19|few
CASSIDLAGVETQYF
>TRBV30|.
CAWTKDRGFGNSPLHF
>TRBV6-4|.
CASSEQGNTGELFF
>TRBV6-1|.
CASRQAGGTEAFF
>TRBV5-1|.
CASSRDGGYSTDTQYF
>TRBV7-9|.
CASSKRGGTVQRNTGELFF
>TRBV28|.
CASSLRGNYGYTF
>TRBV5-1|.
CASSSTPSVDQETQYF
>TRBV10-1|.
CATRQSLNTEAFF
>TRBV2|.
CASSGGTGGLDGYTF
>TRBV5-1|.
CASPIKTEETQYF
>TRBV29-1|.
CSVYGPGTEAFF
>TRBV13|many
CASRMTYRDPNTEAFF
>TRBV6-1|.
CASHKGAGANVLTF
>TRBV5-1|few
CASSVRGYGANVLTF
>TRBV6-5|.
CASRPRAGRAFF
>TRBV5-6|.
CAGSSTGAGGLGNEKLFF
>TRBV7-9|.
CASSLGTGTGGEKLFF
>TRBV6-5|.
CASSLEEYSGNTIYF